The 20 T cell receptor beta chains presented below share a single source sample, sequenced in a study of cytomegalovirus exposure and HLA in healthy donors. The PCR used 60 Vbeta and 13 Jbeta primers. TCRdb keeps only in-frame clones here, not all; method: immunoSEQ multiplex PCR. The sample lists 150,000 to 200,000 clones, approximately 80% occurring once. Sequencing used PBMCs. These TCRs come from a man over 45 in good health and CMV-seropositive.

The J gene is TRBJ2-5, the V gene TRBV6-5, with D maybe TRBD1 (6 bases). The better agreement between TRBJ2-7 and the DNA end casts doubt on the J call. The CDR3 length is 15 residues. CDR1 and CDR2 (germline): MNHEY, SVGAGI. The CDR3 nucleotides read TGTGCCAGCAGTTACGAGGGGTCGGCAGGGGCCGAGCAGTACTTC. This encodes CASSYEGSAGAEQYF.

This rearrangement joins TRBV19 to TRBJ2-2, with 8 nucleotides matching TRBD2. Germline assignment: CDR1 LNHDA and CDR2 SQIVND (reference sequence). Trimming took 3 bases from V and 3 from J; bases not matched to a gene: 6. The CDR3 loop spans 16 amino acids. CDR3 sequence reads: CASSIGGLGDTGELFF. The CDR3 bases are TGTGCCAGTAGTATTGGGGGACTAGGGGACACCGGGGAGCTGTTTTTT.

This chain uses TRBV19 with TRBJ2-3, with a tentative D call TRBD2 (7 bases). Germline assignment: CDR1 LNHDA and CDR2 SQIVND (reference sequence). The V end lost 3 bases, the J end lost 1 base, and 14 bases lay between the germline ends. There are 16 residues in the CDR3. As DNA, the CDR3 is TGTGCCAGTAGTATCCTCCAGGGGAGGGGCACAGATACGCAGTATTTT. It is translated as CASSILQGRGTDTQYF. Looking up the rest from reference TRBV19 and TRBJ2-3 gives the full variable domain: DGGITQSPKYLFRKEGQNVTLSCEQNLNHDAMYWYRQDPGQGLRLIYYSQIVNDFQKGDIAEGYSVSREKKESFPLTVTSAQKNPTAFYLCASSILQGRGTDTQYFGPGTRLTVL.

This clone showed up just a few times. The chain carries TRBV7-9 and TRBJ1-4; 8 bases agree with TRBD1. The CDR3 runs to 13 residues. J lost 8 bases, V lost 4 bases, and 3 bases had no gene match. The germline CDR1 and CDR2 sequences are SEHNR and FQNEAQ (reference sequence). CDR3 sequence: CASSSGQGEKLFF. In DNA form, the CDR3 reads TGTGCCAGCAGCTCCGGACAGGGCGAAAAACTGTTTTTT.

The J gene is TRBJ2-2, the V gene TRBV10-3; 8 bases line up with TRBD2. The CDR3 is made up of 16 amino acids. V shed 7 bases and J 2 bases; nucleotides not matched to a gene: 9. Per the germline V gene, CDR1 is ENHRY and CDR2 is SYGVKD. The CDR3 loop reads CAITPSGGDNTGELFF. The DNA for the CDR3 is TGTGCCATCACCCCGAGCGGGGGAGATAACACCGGGGAGCTGTTTTTT.

V gene TRBV5-7 combines with J gene TRBJ2-2, with D possibly being TRBD1 (5 bases). TRBV5-7 is an ORF, with its function uncertain. V was pared by 5 bases and J by 4 bases, with 12 bases between. The CDR3 runs to 14 residues. The CDR3 region is CASRFRVFTGELFF. The CDR3 DNA is TGTGCCAGCAGGTTCAGGGTGTTCACCGGGGAGCTGTTTTTT.

The chain links TRBV7-9 to TRBJ2-1; 7 bases map to TRBD2. Germline V lookup: CDR1 SEHNR, CDR2 FQNEAQ (reference sequence). This CDR3 has 15 residues. V gave up 7 bases and J gave up 0 bases; unmatched junction bases: 6. The CDR3: CASTGGGSSYNEQFF. Written as DNA, the CDR3 is TGTGCCAGCACCGGAGGCGGGAGCTCCTACAATGAGCAGTTCTTC.

This chain connects TRBV7-2 to TRBJ2-1; 9 nucleotides match TRBD2. Germline V gene data show CDR1 as SGHTA and CDR2 as FQGNSA. The CDR3 sequence is 15 residues long. Trimming took 4 bases from V and 3 from J; bases not matched to a gene: 4. CDR3 sequence reads: CASSSTSGVYNEQFF. CDR3 in DNA: TGTGCCAGCAGCTCGACTAGCGGAGTCTACAATGAGCAGTTCTTC. Complete variable domain (other parts from reference TRBV7-2 and TRBJ2-1): GAGVSQSPSNKVTEKGKDVELRCDPISGHTALYWYRQSLGQGLEFLIYFQGNSAPDKSGLPSDRFSAERTGGSVSTLTIQRTQQEDSAVYLCASSSTSGVYNEQFFGPGTRLTVL.

The rearrangement links TRBV6-5 to TRBJ2-7; D is possibly TRBD2 (6 bases). The CDR3 is made up of 13 amino acids. V was cut by 6 bases and J by 2 bases, with 11 bases left in between. CDR1 is MNHEY and CDR2 is SVGAGI in the germline V gene. The CDR3 coding sequence is TGTGCCAGCAGCGCGGGACCGACCTACGAGCAGTACGTC. Amino acids: CASSAGPTYEQYV.

This chain uses TRBV5-5 with TRBJ2-3; 7 bases line up with TRBD1. This CDR3 contains 16 residues. Germline V CDR1 and CDR2: SGHKS, YYEKEE (reference sequence). J was trimmed by 2 bases and V by 4 bases; bases with no gene match: 10. CDR3 nucleotides: TGTGCCAGCAGCCAAGGGACAGCTCTTACCACAGATACGCAGTATTTT. It is translated as CASSQGTALTTDTQYF.

The rearrangement links TRBV5-5 to TRBJ2-2; D remains ambiguous. In germline, CDR1 is SGHKS, CDR2 YYEKEE (reference sequence). CDR3 size: 16 residues. The ends were cut back, 6 bases at V and 6 bases at J, with 21 bases in the middle. CDR3 DNA: TGTGCCAGCAACCGATTCGGCGTCGGCCGGGCCGGGGAGCTGTTTTTT. Residues: CASNRFGVGRAGELFF.

This chain uses TRBV2 with TRBJ1-2; D perhaps matches TRBD1 (5 bases). The ends were cut back, 7 bases at V and 2 bases at J, with 11 bases in the middle. Germline loops: CDR1 SNHLY, CDR2 FYNNEI. The CDR3 consists of 13 residues. This CDR3 is CASIPGPNYGYTF. The CDR3 nucleotides are TGTGCCAGCATCCCAGGGCCGAACTATGGCTACACCTTC. The full variable domain, with the rest looked up from reference TRBV2 and TRBJ1-2, is EPEVTQTPSHQVTQMGQEVILRCVPISNHLYFYWYRQILGQKVEFLVSFYNNEISEKSEIFDDQFSVERPDGSNFTLKIRSTKLEDSAMYFCASIPGPNYGYTFGSGTRLTVV.

The chain joins TRBV14 to TRBJ2-1, with D tentatively TRBD2 (6 bases). CDR3 length equals 16 residues. CDR1 is SGHDN, CDR2 FVKESK, per germline. Trimming removed 1 base at V and 8 bases at J, with 18 bases between. The DNA of the CDR3 is TGTGCCAGCAGCCAAGGTATCGGGAGAAGGAGCGATGAGCAGTTCTTC. This codes for CASSQGIGRRSDEQFF.

The chain combines TRBV5-1 with TRBJ2-7, with D perhaps TRBD2 (5 bases). Trimming pared 0 bases from V and 5 bases from J, leaving 12 bases between. From germline, CDR1 is SGHRS and CDR2 YFSETQ. The CDR3 has 14 amino acids. The CDR3 spells CASSLGAQRDEQYF. The CDR3 DNA sequence: TGCGCCAGCAGCTTGGGAGCCCAGAGGGACGAGCAGTACTTC.

This clone was observed a few times. This sequence joins TRBV15 and TRBJ2-7; D may be TRBD2 (6 bases). V was pared by 5 bases and J by 5 bases, with 25 bases between. The CDR3 has 17 amino acids. Germline CDR1 LNHNV, CDR2 YYDKDF (reference sequence). The CDR3 DNA is TGTGCCACCAGCGTTACTCCGGGACTTTCGTCGAGGAACGAGCAGTACTTC. It codes for CATSVTPGLSSRNEQYF.

This clone was observed once. This chain connects TRBV6-6 to TRBJ2-6; D not certain. Trimming took 10 bases from V and 1 from J, leaving 5 bases between them. The CDR3 is made up of 12 amino acids. Germline assignment: CDR1 MNHNY and CDR2 SVGAGI (reference sequence). CDR3 DNA sequence: TGTGCCATCTTTTCTGGGGCCAACGTCCTGACTTTC. Translating it yields CAIFSGANVLTF.

The gene calls are TRBV27 and TRBJ2-5; D unresolved. V was shortened by 4 bases and J by 9 bases, with 21 bases between the two germline ends. The CDR3 length is 15 residues. Germline CDR1 reads MNHEY; CDR2 reads SMNVEV (reference sequence). The CDR3 region has the DNA TGTGCCAGCAGTTCAGTGGAGAGGCCGTATGGTCCCCAGTACTTC. Amino acids: CASSSVERPYGPQYF.

The chain couples TRBV6-1 to TRBJ1-6; TRBD1 agrees at 8 bases. The germline CDR1 and CDR2 sequences are MNHNS and SASEGT. The CDR3 has 15 residues. J was trimmed by 1 base and V by 6 bases; bases with no gene match: 2. CDR3 bases: TGTGCCAGCAGGAGGGACAGGTCCTATAATTCACCCCTCCACTTT. Its translation: CASRRDRSYNSPLHF.

V usage is TRBV7-8 and J usage is TRBJ2-5; D may be TRBD1 (5 bases). V lost 1 base to trimming and J lost 5 bases, with 14 bases between them. The length of the CDR3 is 15 residues. In germline, CDR1 is SGHVS, CDR2 FQNEAQ. The CDR3 DNA follows: TGTGCCAGCAGCTTAGAGGCAGGGATTGGGGAGACCCAGTACTTC. This encodes CASSLEAGIGETQYF.

V is TRBV4-2 and J is TRBJ2-3, with a weak D call TRBD2 (6 bases). The CDR3 is 15 amino acids. Germline V gives CDR1 LGHNA, CDR2 YNFKEQ. V was trimmed by 4 bases and J by 0 bases, leaving 11 bases between them. CDR3 nucleotides: TGTGCCAGCAGCCCCTCTAGCGCGAGCACAGATACGCAGTATTTT. It yields the protein CASSPSSASTDTQYF.